This TCR beta chain was obtained from a study of OX40 agonist ivuxolimab in advanced cancers. Study-wide points: Circulating CD4+ and CD8+ T cells showed clonal expansion by week 6 at 0.1 to 3.0 mg/kg.

In the case of this clone: The target antigen is unknown.

Measured with immunoSEQ multiplex PCR; TCRdb has only the in-frame clones, and not every one. Counted here are fewer than 70,000 clones, roughly four fifths occurring once; the ten biggest clones make up roughly 1.9%. Trimming removed 1 base from V and 6 bases from J, with 10 bases in between. Germline V gene lookup returns CDR1 MNHEY and CDR2 SMNVEV (reference sequence). This CDR3 comprises 13 residues. Sequencing was performed on CD4+ or CD8+ T cells sorted from blood, taken in a trial of the OX40 agonist ivuxolimab. The sequence came from an adult with an advanced solid tumor such as melanoma, head and neck, liver or kidney cancer. This rearrangement joins TRBV27 to TRBJ2-7; D might be TRBD1 or TRBD2, each matching 6 bases. This CDR3 is CASSLLQGGEQYF. Written as DNA, the CDR3 is TGTGCCAGCAGTTTATTACAGGGAGGCGAGCAGTACTTC.